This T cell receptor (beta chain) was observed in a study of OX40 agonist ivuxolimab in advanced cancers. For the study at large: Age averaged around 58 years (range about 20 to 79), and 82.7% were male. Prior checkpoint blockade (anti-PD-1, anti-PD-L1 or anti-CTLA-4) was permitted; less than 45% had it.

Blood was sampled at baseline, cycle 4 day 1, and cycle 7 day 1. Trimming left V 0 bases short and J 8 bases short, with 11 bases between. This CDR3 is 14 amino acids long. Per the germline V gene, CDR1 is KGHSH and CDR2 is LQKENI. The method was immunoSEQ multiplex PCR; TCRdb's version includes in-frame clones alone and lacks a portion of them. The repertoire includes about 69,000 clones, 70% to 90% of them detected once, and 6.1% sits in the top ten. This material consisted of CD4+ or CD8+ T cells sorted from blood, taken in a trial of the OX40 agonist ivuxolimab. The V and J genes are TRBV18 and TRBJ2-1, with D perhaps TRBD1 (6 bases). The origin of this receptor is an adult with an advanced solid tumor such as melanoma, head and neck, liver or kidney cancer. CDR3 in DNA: TGTGCCAGCTCACCACCTCAGGGGATCGATGAGCAGTTCTTC. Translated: CASSPPQGIDEQFF.